This TCR beta chain was observed in a study of CXCR3-negative and CXCR3-positive naive CD8 T cells. Carrying UMI labels, the TRB cDNA libraries were prepared through 5' RACE. After re-calling the 5' RACE reads, TCRdb lists one entry per CDR3 protein, DNA absent. The data show approximately 88,000 distinct CDR3 sequences, and the top ten clones hold approximately 0.54%. Of note for this clonotype: As yet, its antigen is unknown.

The CDR3 is 15 residues long. Germline CDR1 and CDR2: MNHEY and SVGEGT. A CD45RO-CCR7+CD27+CD95- phenotype identified naive CD8+ T cells. Study observations and caveats: For the naive subsets, surface CD5 was similar, and TCR strength was inferred from TRB CDR3 properties. CXCR3-positive naive cells had TRB CDR3s that were more hydrophobic than CXCR3-negative naive cells had.

The sequenced sample was naive CXCR3+ CD8+ T cells from blood. Noted subset: CD45RO-CCR7+CD27+CD95- naive CD8+ T cells expressing CXCR3 (TNR3+). The source of this sequence is a human donor in good health. Some clones in this sample may be carry-over from other donors' samples. V is TRBV6-2 or TRBV6-3 and J is TRBJ2-7; absent DNA, TCRdb's TRBD2 call cannot be checked. The CDR3: CASETGTSVLYEQYF.